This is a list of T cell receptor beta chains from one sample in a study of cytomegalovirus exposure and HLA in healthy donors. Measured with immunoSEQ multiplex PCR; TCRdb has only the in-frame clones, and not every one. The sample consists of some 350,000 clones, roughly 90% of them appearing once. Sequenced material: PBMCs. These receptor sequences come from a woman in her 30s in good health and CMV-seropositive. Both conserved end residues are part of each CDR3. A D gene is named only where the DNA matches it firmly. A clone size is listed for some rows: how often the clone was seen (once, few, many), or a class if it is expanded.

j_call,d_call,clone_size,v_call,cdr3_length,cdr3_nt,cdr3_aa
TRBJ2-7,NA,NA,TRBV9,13,TGTGCCAGCAGCGTAGACGACTCCTACGAGCAGTACTTC,CASSVDDSYEQYF
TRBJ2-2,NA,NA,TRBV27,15,TGTGCCAGCAGTTGGGGGGCGCGGAGTACCGGGGAGCTGTTTTTT,CASSWGARSTGELFF
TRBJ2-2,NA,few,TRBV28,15,TGTGCCAGCAGTTTAGGGGGTTCGAACACCGGGGAGCTGTTTTTT,CASSLGGSNTGELFF
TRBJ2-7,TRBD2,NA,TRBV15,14,TGTGCCACCAGCAGACTAGCGGGAGGGTACGAGCAGTACTTC,CATSRLAGGYEQYF
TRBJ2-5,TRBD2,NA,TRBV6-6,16,TGTGCCAGCAGAACCTCCGCCGGGGGGGCAGGGGAGACCCAGTACTTC,CASRTSAGGAGETQYF
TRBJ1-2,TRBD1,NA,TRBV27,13,TGTGCCAGCAGCAAGGGACAGAACTATGGCTACACCTTC,CASSKGQNYGYTF
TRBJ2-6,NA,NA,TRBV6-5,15,TGTGCCAGCAGTTACTCCCACTCTGGGGCCAACGTCCTGACTTTC,CASSYSHSGANVLTF
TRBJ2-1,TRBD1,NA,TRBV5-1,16,TGCGCCAGCAGCTTGTGGGGACAGGGGATCTACAATGAGCAGTTCTTC,CASSLWGQGIYNEQFF
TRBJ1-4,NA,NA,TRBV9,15,TGTGCCAGCAGCGTGGAATACGGATCTAATGAAAAACTGTTTTTT,CASSVEYGSNEKLFF
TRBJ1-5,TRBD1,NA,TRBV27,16,TGTGCCAGCAGTAGCGAACAGGGGACCAGCAATCAGCCCCAGCATTTT,CASSSEQGTSNQPQHF
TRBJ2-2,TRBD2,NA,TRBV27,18,TGTGCCAGCAGTCCCGAGGGACTACTCGGGATAGGCGGCGGGGAGCTGTTTTTT,CASSPEGLLGIGGGELFF
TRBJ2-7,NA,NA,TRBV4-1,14,TGCGCCAGCAGCCCAGTGGTCGGATCCTACGAGCAGTACTTC,CASSPVVGSYEQYF
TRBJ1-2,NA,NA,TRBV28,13,TGTGCCAGCAGTCCTACAGGTAGCTATGGCTACACCTTC,CASSPTGSYGYTF
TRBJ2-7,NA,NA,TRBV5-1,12,TGCGCCAGCAGCAGTGGGAGCTACGAGCAGTACTTC,CASSSGSYEQYF
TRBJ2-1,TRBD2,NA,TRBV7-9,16,TGTGCCAGCAGCTTAGTCGAGCGGGGGGGCCAACATGAGCAGTTCTTC,CASSLVERGGQHEQFF
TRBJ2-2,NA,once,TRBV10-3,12,TGTGCCACCGGTAGGGTCACCGGGGAGCTGTTTTTT,CATGRVTGELFF
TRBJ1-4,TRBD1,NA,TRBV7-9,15,TGTGCCAGCAGCCCAGGGACAGGGATCAGTGAAAAACTGTTTTTT,CASSPGTGISEKLFF
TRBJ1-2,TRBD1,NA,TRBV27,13,TGTGCCAGCAGTTTCAGGGGGCACTATGGCTACACCTTC,CASSFRGHYGYTF
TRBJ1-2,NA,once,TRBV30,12,TGTGCCGCCGACCCGAGCCCGTACGGCTACACCTTC,CAADPSPYGYTF
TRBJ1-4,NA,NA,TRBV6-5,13,TGTGCCAGCAGTTACTCGATAGGTGAAAAACTGTTTTTT,CASSYSIGEKLFF
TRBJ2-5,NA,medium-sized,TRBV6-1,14,TGTGCCAGCAGTGAAGAGAAAGGGACCGAGACCCAGTACTTC,CASSEEKGTETQYF
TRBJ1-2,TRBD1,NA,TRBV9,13,TGTGCCAGCAGCGAACCGGGACAGGGGGGCTACACCTTC,CASSEPGQGGYTF
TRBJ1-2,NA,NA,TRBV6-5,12,TGTGCCAGCGATGGGGGAGGAGGTGGCTACACCTTC,CASDGGGGGYTF
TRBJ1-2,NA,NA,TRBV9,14,TGTGCCAGCAGCGTAGGTGGGGGGAACTATGGCTACACCTTC,CASSVGGGNYGYTF
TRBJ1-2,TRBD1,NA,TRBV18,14,TGTGCCAGCTCACCGACAGGGGGAGGCTATGGCTACACCTTC,CASSPTGGGYGYTF
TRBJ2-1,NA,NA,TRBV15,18,TGTGCCACCAGCAGAGATTTGATTCCGCGGGGAAGCTACAATGAGCAGTTCTTC,CATSRDLIPRGSYNEQFF
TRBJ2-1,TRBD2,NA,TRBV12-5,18,TGTGCTAGTGGTTTGGCCCCACTCCTAGCGGGGGGTGGGAATGAGCAGTTCTTC,CASGLAPLLAGGGNEQFF
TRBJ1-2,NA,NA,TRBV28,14,TGTGCCAGCAGTTTAATTGCGGGGCCTTATGGCTACACCTTC,CASSLIAGPYGYTF
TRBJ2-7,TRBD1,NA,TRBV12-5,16,TGTGCTAGTGGTAACCTAGTGGGGACAGGGGTCTACGAGCAGTACTTC,CASGNLVGTGVYEQYF
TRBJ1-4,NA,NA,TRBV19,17,TGTGCCAGTAGTATAGCAAGGGACAAGACGGGCGTGTTGAAACTGTTTTTT,CASSIARDKTGVLKLFF
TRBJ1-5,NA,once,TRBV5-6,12,TGTGCCAGCAGCTTGGGCGTTCAGCCCCAGCATTTT,CASSLGVQPQHF
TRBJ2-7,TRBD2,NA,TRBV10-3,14,TGTGCCATCAGTGTGGTAGCGGGGAACGGCGAGCAGTACTTC,CAISVVAGNGEQYF
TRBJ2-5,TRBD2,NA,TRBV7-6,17,TGTGCCAGCAGCACCCTAGCGGGAGGGGCTGTTTTAGAGACCCAGTACTTC,CASSTLAGGAVLETQYF
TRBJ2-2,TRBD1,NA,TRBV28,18,TGTGCCAGCAGTTATCCTAAGGGGGACAGGATGAACACCGGGGAGCTGTTTTTT,CASSYPKGDRMNTGELFF
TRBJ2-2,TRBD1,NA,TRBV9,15,TGTGCCAGCAGCGATCGGGACAGAAAAACCGGGGAGCTGTTTTTT,CASSDRDRKTGELFF
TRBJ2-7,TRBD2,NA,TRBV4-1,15,TGCGCCAGCAGCCGTGTTAGCGGGAGGCTTTACGAGCAGTACTTC,CASSRVSGRLYEQYF
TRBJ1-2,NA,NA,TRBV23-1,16,TGCGCCAGCAGTCACCAGGGACCGATTTTTGGCTATGGCTACACCTTC,CASSHQGPIFGYGYTF
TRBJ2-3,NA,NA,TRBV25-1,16,TGTGCCAGCAGTGGAACACGGGGATTTAGCACAGATACGCAGTATTTT,CASSGTRGFSTDTQYF
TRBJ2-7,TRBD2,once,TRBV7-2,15,TGTGCCAGCAGCCCCCAGCGGGGGGGCCGGAACGAGCAGTACTTC,CASSPQRGGRNEQYF
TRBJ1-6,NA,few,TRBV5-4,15,TGTGCCAGCAGCCCCAGTGAGGGCTTAGGTTCACCCCTCCACTTT,CASSPSEGLGSPLHF
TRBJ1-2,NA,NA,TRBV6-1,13,TGTGCCAGCAGTTTGGCGAGTAACTATGGCTACACCTTC,CASSLASNYGYTF
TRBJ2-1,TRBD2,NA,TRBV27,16,TGTGCCAGCAGTTTCCCGGGACTAGCGGGAGTCTATGAGCAGTTCTTC,CASSFPGLAGVYEQFF
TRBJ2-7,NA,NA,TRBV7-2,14,TGTGCCAGCAGCTTAGTTCGGGCGTCCTACGAGCAGTACTTC,CASSLVRASYEQYF
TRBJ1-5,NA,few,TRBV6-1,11,TGTGCCAGCAGTGTCAATCAGCCCCAGCATTTT,CASSVNQPQHF
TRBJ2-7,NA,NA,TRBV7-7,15,TGTGCCAGCAGCTTAGGCCAGGGTGGATTGTGGGAGCAGTACTTC,CASSLGQGGLWEQYF
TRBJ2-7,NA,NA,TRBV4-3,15,TGCGCCAGCAGCCAAGATCTGCGCGGGTCCTACGAGCAGTACTTC,CASSQDLRGSYEQYF
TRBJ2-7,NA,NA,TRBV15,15,TGTGCCACCAGCAGAGAAGCAGAGATCTCCTACGAGCAGTACTTC,CATSREAEISYEQYF
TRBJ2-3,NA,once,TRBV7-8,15,TGTGCCAGCAGCTTAGTGCCGGCGAGCACAGATACGCAGTATTTT,CASSLVPASTDTQYF
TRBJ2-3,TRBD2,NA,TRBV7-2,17,TGTGCCAGCAGCTTAAATAGCGGGAGGGCCTCCGGAGATACGCAGTATTTT,CASSLNSGRASGDTQYF
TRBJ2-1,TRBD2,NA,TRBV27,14,TGTGCCAGCAGTCTAAGCGGGAACGGCAATGAGCAGTTCTTC,CASSLSGNGNEQFF
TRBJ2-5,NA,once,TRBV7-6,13,TGTGCCAGCAGCTCCACCCTACGGGAGACCCAGTACTTC,CASSSTLRETQYF
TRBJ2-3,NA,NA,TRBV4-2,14,TGTGCCAGCAGCCAAAGCACTCGCACAGATACGCAGTATTTT,CASSQSTRTDTQYF
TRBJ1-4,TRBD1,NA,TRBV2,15,TGTGCCAGCAGGCGACAGGGGGCATCTAATGAAAAACTGTTTTTT,CASRRQGASNEKLFF
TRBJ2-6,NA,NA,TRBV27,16,TGTGCCAGCAGTTACCTAGGAACCTCTGGGGCCAACGTCCTGACTTTC,CASSYLGTSGANVLTF
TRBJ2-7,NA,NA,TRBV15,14,TGTGCCACCAGCAGAGGTGAACGGGGCTACGAGCAGTACTTC,CATSRGERGYEQYF
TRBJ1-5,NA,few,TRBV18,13,TGTGCCAGCTCACCATCCGGGGATCAGCCCCAGCATTTT,CASSPSGDQPQHF
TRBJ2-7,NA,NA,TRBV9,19,TGTGCCAGCAGCGTTGGTTTGGGGTGGGCCTCAGGGGAGCAATACGAGCAGTACTTC,CASSVGLGWASGEQYEQYF